The clone carrying this TCR beta chain showed up just a few times. In germline, CDR1 is KGHSY, CDR2 FQNENV. The CDR3 runs to 13 residues. V lost 6 bases and J lost 7, with 13 bases in between. This record belongs to a study of beta chain features in type 1 diabetes. The whole isolated RNA underwent reverse transcription, so sequencing captured expressed TCRB transcripts. Using immunoSEQ multiplex PCR, the repertoire was profiled, and TCRdb retains in-frame clones only, with some absent. The repertoire consists of about 230,000 clones, with 9.6% occurring once and the leading ten covering 0.03% to 0.035%.

This sequence was found in a woman between 18 and 30 years old in good health. The chain uses TRBV16 and TRBJ2-1, with a weak D call TRBD2 (5 bases). Sequenced sample: naive CD4+ T cells from blood. CDR3 in amino acids: CASSQGRENEQFF. The DNA for the CDR3 is TGTGCCAGCAGTCAAGGACGGGAAAATGAGCAGTTCTTC.